Presented here are 18 T cell receptor beta chains from one specimen sequenced in a study of T cell clonality in common variable immunodeficiency. Their antigen targets remain unknown. Sequencing used immunoSEQ multiplex PCR; TCRdb keeps in-frame clones, though not all of them. The sample lists around 40,000 clones, none appearing once, the ten largest making up 5% to 6.5%. Study conclusions and caveats: Fewer deletions and N-nucleotide insertions were reportedly seen in common variable immunodeficiency TCR beta sequences.

The sample consisted of peripheral blood mononuclear cells. These receptors were collected from a human donor with common variable immunodeficiency.

This clone was counted a few times. Sequencing ends 3 residues short of the CDR3 end; the germline J gene provides the rest. The same CDR3 can be traced to other DNA sequences in this sample. The chain recombines TRBV19 with TRBJ2-5; TRBD2 matches 8 bases. Germline V gives CDR1 LNHDA, CDR2 SQIVND (reference sequence). This CDR3 is 13 amino acids long. CDR3 DNA (partial): TGTGCGAGTGGGCGGGGGGAACAAGAGACC. Its translation is CASGRGEQET. In full, the CDR3 is CASGRGEQETQYF.

The table lists this clone with a few counts. The read stops 3 residues short of the end of the CDR3; the missing end is completed from the germline J gene. The chain joins TRBV19 to TRBJ2-7, with 7 bases lining up with TRBD1. The CDR3 is made up of 16 amino acids. Trimming at V came to 5 bases and at J to 3 bases, leaving 13 bases not matched to a gene. The germline gives CDR1 LNHDA, CDR2 SQIVND (reference sequence). The CDR3: CASSPEDRPSGYEQYF. The DNA read from the CDR3 is TGTGCCAGTAGTCCAGAGGACAGGCCCAGCGGCTACGAG.

About this clone itself: The CDR3 end falls 3 residues outside the read, so it is completed with the germline J gene. This chain connects TRBV19 to TRBJ2-4; D uncertain. Germline loops: CDR1 LNHDA, CDR2 SQIVND (reference sequence). CDR3 length equals 14 residues. V was cut by 0 bases and J by 7 bases, with 10 bases left in between. CDR3 amino acids: CASSIDVGSNIQYF. CDR3 bases read: TGTGCCAGTAGTATAGACGTAGGGTCGAACATT.

Worth noting for this clone: From the germline J gene comes the end of the CDR3, since the read stops 3 residues before it. The rearrangement links TRBV30 to TRBJ2-3, with D perhaps TRBD1 (7 bases). V was shortened by 4 bases and J by 0 bases, with 11 bases between the two germline ends. CDR1 and CDR2 from the germline V gene are GTSNPN and SVGIG (reference sequence). CDR3 length: 14 residues. CDR3: CAWIQGGSTDTQYF. The CDR3 DNA, read in part, is TGTGCCTGGATTCAGGGGGGTAGCACAGATACG. Combining the CDR3 with reference TRBV30 and TRBJ2-3 gives the whole variable domain SQTIHQWPATLVQPVGSPLSLECTVEGTSNPNLYWYRQAAGRGLQLLFYSVGIGQISSEVPQNLSASRPQDRQFILSSKKLLLSDSGFYLCAWIQGGSTDTQYFGPGTRLTVL.

In this sample, this clone turned up many times. The CDR3 goes on 3 residues after the read ends, and that part is filled in from the germline J gene. The chain combines TRBV20-1 with TRBJ2-5; D might be TRBD1 (5 bases). This CDR3 is built from 13 residues. V lost 6 bases, J lost 4 bases, and 15 bases lay in between. Germline assignment: CDR1 DFQATT and CDR2 SNEGSKA (reference sequence). Partial CDR3 DNA: TGCAGTGCCGAGACTGGGGCAATAGAGACC. Protein product: CSAETGAIET. The whole CDR3 sequence is CSAETGAIETQYF.

The CDR3 protein is CASSLGTGKLEQYF. The covered CDR3 bases are TGTGCCAGCAGCTTAGGGACTGGCAAGCTCGAG. The chain joins TRBV7-2 to TRBJ2-7; tentatively, D is TRBD2 (5 bases). The read ends 3 residues before the CDR3 terminus; that terminus is restored from the germline J gene. CDR3 length: 14 residues. The germline gives CDR1 SGHTA, CDR2 FQGNSA. Between the trimmed V and J ends, which lost 1 base and 6 bases, there was a span of 13 bases. Looking up the rest from reference TRBV7-2 and TRBJ2-7 gives the full variable domain: GAGVSQSPSNKVTEKGKDVELRCDPISGHTALYWYRQSLGQGLEFLIYFQGNSAPDKSGLPSDRFSAERTGGSVSTLTIQRTQQEDSAVYLCASSLGTGKLEQYFGPGTRLTVT.

This clone was recorded at least ten times. Read sequence stops 3 residues before the CDR3 end, and the germline J gene provides the missing end. V and J are TRBV18 and TRBJ2-2, with 7 bases fitting TRBD1. The germline V gene encodes CDR1 KGHSH and CDR2 LQKENI. CDR3 length equals 12 residues. J was trimmed by 4 bases and V by 8 bases; bases with no gene match: 1. The part of the CDR3 DNA that was read is TGTGCCAGCCGGACAGGCACCGGGGAG. Translation: CASRTGTGE. The entire CDR3 is CASRTGTGELFF.

This clone was found many times. One end of the junction fails to match germline, which may point to a read error. The CDR3 end is not reached by the read, which stops 3 residues before it; the germline J gene fills it in. The chain recombines TRBV7-2 with TRBJ1-2; 7 positions match TRBD1. The CDR3 runs to 15 residues. CDR1 and CDR2 (germline): SGHTA, FQGNSA. The CDR3 sequence is CVSSLYRGSNYGYTF. The covered CDR3 bases are TGTGTCAGCAGCTTGTACAGGGGTTCTAACTATGGC.

This clone was counted ten times or more. The CDR3 end falls 3 residues outside the read, so it is completed with the germline J gene. This chain uses TRBV20-1 with TRBJ2-6, with 7 bases that match TRBD1. CDR1 and CDR2 from the germline V gene are DFQATT and SNEGSKA (reference sequence). The V segment lost 3 bases and the J segment 0 bases; nucleotides outside the gene matches: 5. CDR3 length equals 16 residues. The CDR3 spells CSARGDRASGANVLTF. The part of the CDR3 DNA that was read is TGCAGTGCTAGGGGGGACAGAGCCTCTGGGGCCAACGTC.

To note about this clone: Read coverage stops 3 residues before the CDR3 terminus; the germline J gene supplies the remainder. This rearrangement joins TRBV5-5 to TRBJ2-7; 7 bases fit TRBD1. The CDR3 extends over 15 amino acids. Losses at the gene ends were 0 bases for V and 1 base for J; bases not matched to a gene: 4. The germline CDR1 and CDR2 sequences are SGHKS and YYEKEE (reference sequence). CDR3 DNA, as far as it was read: TGTGCCAGCAGCTTGGAAGTGGGACAGTCCTACGAG. Translation gives CASSLEVGQSYE. The entire CDR3 is CASSLEVGQSYEQYF.

Concerning this clone itself: The read ends 3 residues before the CDR3 terminus; that terminus is restored from the germline J gene. V and J are TRBV11-3 and TRBJ2-1, with TRBD2 matching 7 bases. With 3 bases clipped from V and 9 bases from J, the junction kept 8 bases outside the gene matches. The germline V gene has CDR1 SGHNT and CDR2 YENEEA. CDR3 length equals 14 residues. The CDR3: CASSFSGRAFEQFF. CDR3 DNA (partial): TGTGCCAGCAGCTTTTCGGGGAGGGCCTTTGAG.

The sample holds a few counts of this clone. CDR3 DNA (partial): TGCAGCGTTGTTCTACTAGCGGGGGGAAATGAG. Its protein product is CSVVLLAGGNE. From start to end, the CDR3 is CSVVLLAGGNEQFF. V gene TRBV29-1 combines with J gene TRBJ2-1; 12 bases fit TRBD2. The read is 3 residues too short to cover the CDR3 end, so that end is filled in from the germline J gene. The ends lost 4 bases at V and 7 bases at J; junction bases unmatched: 5. The CDR3 covers 14 residues. Germline CDR1 is SQVTM and CDR2 is ANQGSEA.

On this clone itself: Read coverage stops 3 residues before the CDR3 terminus; the germline J gene supplies the remainder. The chain carries TRBV5-1 and TRBJ2-5; 8 bases align to TRBD1. This CDR3 spans 17 amino acids. V dropped 0 bases and J dropped 4; count of bases not matched to a gene: 11. CDR1 and CDR2 (germline): SGHRS, YFSETQ. The sequenced CDR3 bases are TGCGCCAGCAGCTTGGGGGGCACCCCAGGGGGCCGAGAGACC. This sequence encodes CASSLGGTPGGRET. The entire CDR3 protein is CASSLGGTPGGRETQYF.

This clone was counted at least ten times. The CDR3 end lies 3 residues beyond the end of the read and is filled in from the germline J gene. The chain joins TRBV5-5 to TRBJ1-1; no definite D call. V was cut by 0 bases and J by 5 bases, with 8 bases left in between. This CDR3 region has 13 residues. Germline-derived CDR1 and CDR2 are SGHKS and YYEKEE (reference sequence). The DNA read from the CDR3 is TGTGCCAGCAGCTTGGCTGGGCAGACTGAA. Protein: CASSLAGQTE. The complete CDR3 sequence is CASSLAGQTEAFF.

This clone occurred many times. The read falls 3 residues short of the CDR3 end, and the missing part is taken from the germline J gene. The chain couples TRBV18 to TRBJ2-2; 10 bases align to TRBD1. V dropped 3 bases and J dropped 6; count of bases not matched to a gene: 4. The CDR3 consists of 15 residues. Germline CDR1 is KGHSH and CDR2 is LQKENI. Partial CDR3 DNA: TGTGCCAGCTCACCGACGGACAGGGGGGCCGGGGAG. Amino acids: CASSPTDRGAGE. From start to end, the CDR3 is CASSPTDRGAGELFF.

In this sample, this clone turned up many times. The read halts 3 residues ahead of the CDR3 end, with the missing end drawn from the germline J gene. The chain couples TRBV18 to TRBJ2-3; a weak D match, TRBD1 (6 bases). Per the germline V gene, CDR1 is KGHSH and CDR2 is LQKENI. The CDR3 runs to 16 residues. The V and J ends lost 0 bases and 3 bases respectively, with 13 bases between them. Partial CDR3 DNA: TGTGCCAGCTCACCACCGGGACACCTTAAGACAGATACG. It translates to CASSPPGHLKTDT. The entire CDR3 sequence reads CASSPPGHLKTDTQYF.

This clone was seen at least ten times. The read stops 3 residues short of the end of the CDR3; the missing end is completed from the germline J gene. The chain uses TRBV5-1 and TRBJ2-3; TRBD1 matches at 9 bases. The CDR3 has 15 residues. Germline assignment: CDR1 SGHRS and CDR2 YFSETQ. V lost 6 bases, J lost 7 bases, and 12 bases stayed unmatched. The CDR3 bases that were read are TGCGCCAGCACCCCGAGCGGACAGGGGACAAATACG. It is translated as CASTPSGQGTNT. From start to end, the CDR3 is CASTPSGQGTNTQYF.

Turning to this clone: The sequence runs out 3 residues before the end of the CDR3; the remainder is reconstructed from the germline J gene. The V call is TRBV20-1, the J call TRBJ2-5; 13 bases are shared with TRBD2. The CDR3 length is 17 residues. In germline, CDR1 is DFQATT, CDR2 SNEGSKA (reference sequence). J was trimmed by 5 bases and V by 6 bases; bases with no gene match: 15. The sequenced CDR3 bases are TGCAGTGCCACCGCGGGACTAGCGGGAAGAATGGGGGAGACC. Protein sequence: CSATAGLAGRMGET. The whole CDR3 protein is CSATAGLAGRMGETQYF.